What follows are 31 T cell receptor beta chains derived from one specimen sequenced in a study of naive and memory T cell subsets (dated by TCRdb to 2016 to 2017). Points the paper makes about the study in general: Naive repertoires, especially CD8, contained a few larger clonotypes, possibly memory cells re-expressing CD45RA.

The antigens for these receptors are not known. Receptor amplification or capture employed UMI-ligation and nested PCR. The sequencer listed for this sample is Illumina MiSeq. The beta constant-region primer was an equimolar mix of two oligonucleotides covering both TRBC1 and TRBC2. The ligated cDNA went through four rounds of PCR with nested alpha and beta constant-region primers together with the SP2 primer. TCRdb reworked the public reads: Q25 trimming with fastp, MiXCR clone assembly, productive beta chains retained. Rows merge per CDR3 protein into single entries with the most common DNA and genes. The sample table contains approximately 100,000 distinct CDR3 sequences; only one count was recorded for about 14% of them. The top ten clonotypes cover approximately 3% of the sample. Material: naive CD8+ T cells from blood. The cell subset or site label, read with the paper, signifies: naive T cells, CD45RA high CD27+. Receptors originate from a human donor in good health.

This clonotype came up a few times. The chain links TRBV29-1 to TRBJ1-1; perhaps TRBD1 as D (5 bases). Trimming shortened V by 3 bases and J by 1 base, and 12 bases separated the two germline ends. Looked up from germline, CDR1 is SQVTM and CDR2 is ANQGSEA. The CDR3 runs to 14 residues. The CDR3 loop is CSVDLDIRNTEAFF. CDR3 in DNA: TGCAGCGTTGACCTGGACATCAGGAACACTGAAGCTTTCTTT.

The chain combines TRBV30 with TRBJ1-6; TRBD1 matches 9 bases. Germline V gene lookup returns CDR1 GTSNPN and CDR2 SVGIG (reference sequence). This CDR3 comprises 14 residues. V was clipped by 2 bases and J by 6 bases; unmatched bases: 2. Here the CDR3 DNA reads TGTGCCTGGAGTTCGGGACAGGGTAATTCACCCCTCCACTTT. It yields the protein CAWSSGQGNSPLHF.

The rearrangement links TRBV2 to TRBJ2-7, with a tentative D call TRBD1 (6 bases). Trimming shortened V by 6 bases and J by 5 bases, and 23 bases separated the two germline ends. There are 16 residues in the CDR3. CDR1 is SNHLY and CDR2 is FYNNEI in the germline V gene. CDR3 amino acids: CASRPEQGQLSDEQYF. The CDR3 DNA reads TGTGCCAGCAGACCAGAACAAGGACAGCTCTCTGACGAGCAGTACTTC.

This clonotype was recorded a few times. The chain has TRBV5-4 and TRBJ2-1, with D unclear. Trimming pared 4 bases from V and 8 bases from J, leaving 10 bases between. CDR1 SGHNT and CDR2 YYREEE come from the germline V gene (reference sequence). The CDR3 spans 12 residues. The CDR3: CASSPSIDEQFF. The CDR3 DNA sequence: TGTGCCAGCAGCCCAAGCATCGATGAGCAGTTCTTC. Using reference TRBV5-4 and TRBJ2-1 for the parts outside the CDR3, the full variable domain is ETGVTQSPTHLIKTRGQQVTLRCSSQSGHNTVSWYQQALGQGPQFIFQYYREEENGRGNFPPRFSGLQFPNYSSELNVNALELDDSALYLCASSPSIDEQFFGPGTRLTVL.

V and J are TRBV12-3 or TRBV12-4 and TRBJ2-1; TRBD2 agrees at 11 bases. The CDR3 totals 15 residues. Germline trimming cut 5 bases from V and 3 bases from J; bases unmatched to any gene: 3. The CDR3 coding sequence is TGTGCCAGCAGTCGGGGACTAGCGGACTACAATGAGCAGTTCTTC. Translating gives CASSRGLADYNEQFF.

This clonotype was counted ten times or more. The V and J genes are TRBV12-3 or TRBV12-4 and TRBJ2-7; D not certain. V was pared by 1 base and J by 0 bases, with 7 bases between. This CDR3 comprises 14 residues. The CDR3 DNA sequence: TGTGCCAGCAGTTTAGGATTTACCTCCTACGAGCAGTACTTC. Its translation: CASSLGFTSYEQYF.

The gene calls are TRBV7-9 and TRBJ2-7, with D tentatively TRBD1 (5 bases). CDR3 size: 14 residues. Germline CDR1 reads SEHNR; CDR2 reads FQNEAQ (reference sequence). V lost 4 bases and J 2 bases, leaving 12 bases between the germline ends. The CDR3 reads CASSYSGNPYEQYF. In DNA, the CDR3 is TGTGCCAGCAGCTATTCAGGGAACCCCTACGAGCAGTACTTC.

This clonotype was seen more than once but under ten times. The rearrangement uses TRBV19 and TRBJ1-5; weak D call: TRBD1 (6 bases). Trimming left V 5 bases short and J 0 bases short, with 11 bases between. Germline CDR1 reads LNHDA; CDR2 reads SQIVND (reference sequence). The CDR3 totals 15 residues. CDR3 nucleotides: TGTGCCAGTAGTTCGGACAGTGATAGCAATCAGCCCCAGCATTTT. Residues: CASSSDSDSNQPQHF.

The J gene is TRBJ2-1, the V gene TRBV9; 10 bases match TRBD1. V shed 5 bases and J 8 bases; nucleotides not matched to a gene: 1. Germline lookup yields CDR1 SGDLS and CDR2 YYNGEE. The CDR3 has 12 amino acids. The CDR3 nucleotides are TGTGCCAGCAGTGGACAGGGGGATGAGCAGTTCTTC. It codes for CASSGQGDEQFF.

This clonotype was recorded many times. J is TRBJ2-7 and V is TRBV11-2, with no clear D. Germline CDR1 SGHAT, CDR2 FQNNGV. This CDR3 is built from 13 residues. V lost 3 bases and J 5 bases, leaving 11 bases between the germline ends. This CDR3 is CASSLMMGDEQYF. The CDR3 coding sequence is TGTGCCAGCAGCTTGATGATGGGTGACGAGCAGTACTTC.

This clonotype was observed a handful of times. V gene TRBV6-2 or TRBV6-3 combines with J gene TRBJ1-1, with 9 bases that match TRBD1. The CDR3 consists of 18 residues. The germline V gene has CDR1 MNHEY and CDR2 SVGEGT. V was pared by 1 base and J by 0 bases, with 9 bases of the junction left unmatched. CDR3 loop: CASSYWTGATYMNTEAFF. CDR3 bases: TGTGCCAGCAGTTACTGGACAGGGGCAACCTATATGAACACTGAAGCTTTCTTT.

Only a few counts were recorded for this clonotype. The chain has TRBV6-5 and TRBJ2-1, with TRBD2 matching 8 bases. CDR1 is MNHEY and CDR2 is SVGAGI in the germline V gene. The CDR3 length is 15 residues. Losses at the gene ends were 3 bases for V and 8 bases for J; bases not matched to a gene: 9. CDR3 sequence (DNA): TGTGCCAGCAGTTATACCGGGACTAGTTTATATGAGCAGTTCTTC. Its protein is CASSYTGTSLYEQFF.

This clonotype showed up just a few times. The chain employs TRBV7-9 and TRBJ2-1, with D unresolved. The CDR3 consists of 14 residues. Germline V gives CDR1 SEHNR, CDR2 FQNEAQ (reference sequence). V shed 8 bases and J shed 1 base, with 12 bases lying between them. CDR3 nucleotide sequence: TGTGCCAGCTTTTCGCCCGCATCCTACAATGAGCAGTTCTTC. It codes for CASFSPASYNEQFF.

The chain uses TRBV5-4 and TRBJ2-5; 7 nucleotides match TRBD1. The germline V gene encodes CDR1 SGHNT and CDR2 YYREEE (reference sequence). This CDR3 has 17 residues. J gave up 5 bases and V 4 bases, and 17 bases lay outside the gene matches. The CDR3 coding sequence is TGTGCCAGCAGCCTGAACCGACAGGGCAGGAAGAGGGAGACCCAGTACTTC. Translating it yields CASSLNRQGRKRETQYF.

The genes are TRBV2 and TRBJ2-1; D could derive from TRBD1 or TRBD2 (5 bases each). The germline V gene has CDR1 SNHLY and CDR2 FYNNEI. Trimming shortened V by 8 bases and J by 4 bases, and 9 bases separated the two germline ends. The CDR3 contains 12 residues. In nucleotides, the CDR3 is TGTGCCAGCGGCAGGGAGTACAATGAGCAGTTCTTC. Translation: CASGREYNEQFF.

This chain connects TRBV4-3 to TRBJ1-3; D uncertain. The CDR3 runs 16 residues. Per the germline V gene, CDR1 is LGHNA and CDR2 is YSLEER. The germline V and J ends were trimmed by 0 bases and 0 bases, with 9 bases remaining between them. CDR3 sequence reads: CASSQDLARSGNTIYF. CDR3 nucleotide sequence: TGCGCCAGCAGCCAAGATCTTGCCCGCTCTGGAAACACCATATATTTT.

The V call is TRBV2, the J call TRBJ2-7; D gene unclear. This CDR3 has 14 residues. The V gene's germline CDR1 is SNHLY and CDR2 FYNNEI. V gave up 6 bases and J gave up 2 bases, with 14 bases separating them. CDR3 in DNA: TGTGCCAGCAGCTTCCTTAGTGGGGCCTACGAGCAGTACTTC. It specifies CASSFLSGAYEQYF.

This clonotype occurred many times. The rearrangement uses TRBV15 and TRBJ2-1; a possible D gene is TRBD2 (6 bases). V shed 6 bases and J shed 3 bases, with 15 bases lying between them. CDR3 size: 15 residues. Germline loops: CDR1 LNHNV, CDR2 YYDKDF (reference sequence). The CDR3 DNA reads TGTGCCACCAGTGATGGAGGGGACTTCTACAATGAGCAGTTCTTC. It codes for CATSDGGDFYNEQFF.

This chain links TRBV12-3 or TRBV12-4 with TRBJ2-4; 7 nucleotides match TRBD1. Trimming removed 0 bases from V and 2 bases from J; junction bases left unmatched: 1. There are 15 residues in the CDR3. Here the CDR3 reads CASSLAGGPKNIQYF. CDR3 DNA: TGTGCCAGCAGTTTAGCAGGGGGCCCCAAAAACATTCAGTACTTC.

Ten or more counts support this clonotype. The J gene is TRBJ2-7, the V gene TRBV7-6; weak D call: TRBD2 (5 bases). The CDR3 covers 13 residues. Germline V gives CDR1 SGHVS, CDR2 FNYEAQ. V lost 3 bases, J lost 2 bases, and 8 bases lay in between. CDR3 in DNA: TGTGCCAGCAGCTTGAGCGGTGCCTACGAGCAGTACTTC. Its protein product is CASSLSGAYEQYF.

The chain uses TRBV7-2 and TRBJ2-7; a weak D match, TRBD1 (5 bases). Trimming cost V 3 bases and J 10 bases, with 10 bases left between them. This CDR3 spans 11 amino acids. Germline CDR1 SGHTA, CDR2 FQGNSA. The CDR3 loop is CASSLVGVQYF. The CDR3 DNA reads as TGTGCCAGCAGCTTGGTAGGGGTTCAGTACTTC.

In this sample, this clonotype turned up a few times. The J gene is TRBJ2-1, the V gene TRBV9; D is unclear. The CDR3 length is 15 residues. Germline lookup yields CDR1 SGDLS and CDR2 YYNGEE. V was trimmed by 0 bases and J by 12 bases, leaving 19 bases between them. Here the CDR3 reads CASSVGISPTPGQFF. CDR3 coding DNA: TGTGCCAGCAGCGTAGGAATTTCCCCCACCCCCGGGCAGTTCTTC.

The sample holds a few counts of this clonotype. The chain links TRBV29-1 to TRBJ2-7; 7 positions agree with TRBD1. With 7 bases clipped from V and 2 bases from J, the junction kept 5 bases outside the gene matches. Germline V CDR1 and CDR2: SQVTM, ANQGSEA. The CDR3 extends over 12 amino acids. The CDR3 DNA is TGCAGCGCTACAGGGGAGACCTACGAGCAGTACTTC. The encoded protein is CSATGETYEQYF.

This clonotype was seen a handful of times. This rearrangement joins TRBV12-3 or TRBV12-4 to TRBJ2-6, with D possibly matching TRBD1 (6 bases). The CDR3 runs 16 residues. V lost 7 bases to trimming and J lost 2 bases, with 15 bases between them. CDR3 coding DNA: TGTGCCAGCAATCTAGGGGGTCCGACTGGGGCCAACGTCCTGACTTTC. This gives the protein CASNLGGPTGANVLTF.

The chain links TRBV19 to TRBJ1-2, with a weak D call TRBD1 (5 bases). V was cut by 6 bases and J by 4 bases, with 9 bases left in between. Germline values: CDR1 LNHDA, CDR2 SQIVND (reference sequence). This CDR3 is 12 amino acids long. The DNA of the CDR3 is TGTGCCAGTAGGGGGGGGAGCTATGGCTACACCTTC. As protein: CASRGGSYGYTF. The whole variable domain, filled in from reference TRBV19 and TRBJ1-2, reads DGGITQSPKYLFRKEGQNVTLSCEQNLNHDAMYWYRQDPGQGLRLIYYSQIVNDFQKGDIAEGYSVSREKKESFPLTVTSAQKNPTAFYLCASRGGSYGYTFGSGTRLTVV.

At least ten counts were recorded for this clonotype. CDR3 nucleotides: TGTGCCAGCAGCACCAGTGGGGTAACTGAAGCTTTCTTT. It is translated as CASSTSGVTEAFF. J is TRBJ1-1 and V is TRBV9; D not resolved. Germline V gives CDR1 SGDLS, CDR2 YYNGEE. This CDR3 is 13 amino acids long. The ends were cut back, 4 bases at V and 5 bases at J, with 12 bases in the middle.

This clonotype has only a few counts. The gene calls are TRBV24-1 and TRBJ2-7; 14 bases match TRBD2. V lost 4 bases and J lost 13; bases outside the gene matches: 11. The CDR3 consists of 15 residues. Germline V lookup: CDR1 KGHDR, CDR2 SFDVKD. This CDR3 reads CATSEWGLAGEFYYF. CDR3 nucleotides: TGTGCCACCAGTGAATGGGGACTAGCGGGGGAGTTTTATTACTTC.

The sample holds a few counts of this clonotype. CDR3 sequence (DNA): TGTGCCACCAACCCAAGGGGGGGGCCCAGCTCCTACAATGAGCAGTTCTTC. It is translated as CATNPRGGPSSYNEQFF. This chain connects TRBV6-6 to TRBJ2-1; possibly TRBD2 for D (7 bases). Trimming took 10 bases from V and 0 from J, leaving 22 bases between them. The CDR3 contains 17 residues. Looked up from germline, CDR1 is MNHNY and CDR2 is SVGAGI (reference sequence).

This clonotype was seen more than once but under ten times. The V and J genes are TRBV21-1 and TRBJ1-2. TRBV21-1 is marked as a pseudogene. This CDR3 is built from 12 residues. The CDR3 loop reads CASSNIYYGYTF. The CDR3, as DNA: TGTGCCAGCAGCAATATATACTATGGCTACACCTTC.

This chain links TRBV5-4 with TRBJ2-7, with 12 bases matching TRBD1. Germline CDR1 is SGHNT and CDR2 is YYREEE (reference sequence). CDR3 length: 15 amino acids. The ends lost 3 bases at V and 3 bases at J; junction bases unmatched: 4. The CDR3 spells CASSSGDRGLYEQYF. The CDR3, as DNA: TGTGCCAGCAGCTCTGGGGACAGGGGGCTCTACGAGCAGTACTTC.

CDR3 loop: CASSWGQGSYNEQFF. CDR3 nucleotide sequence: TGTGCCAGCAGTTGGGGACAGGGCTCCTACAATGAGCAGTTCTTC. The V and J genes are TRBV27 and TRBJ2-1; 9 positions match TRBD1. V lost 4 bases, J lost 0 bases, and 1 base stayed unmatched. Germline V gene data show CDR1 as MNHEY and CDR2 as SMNVEV (reference sequence). There are 15 residues in the CDR3.